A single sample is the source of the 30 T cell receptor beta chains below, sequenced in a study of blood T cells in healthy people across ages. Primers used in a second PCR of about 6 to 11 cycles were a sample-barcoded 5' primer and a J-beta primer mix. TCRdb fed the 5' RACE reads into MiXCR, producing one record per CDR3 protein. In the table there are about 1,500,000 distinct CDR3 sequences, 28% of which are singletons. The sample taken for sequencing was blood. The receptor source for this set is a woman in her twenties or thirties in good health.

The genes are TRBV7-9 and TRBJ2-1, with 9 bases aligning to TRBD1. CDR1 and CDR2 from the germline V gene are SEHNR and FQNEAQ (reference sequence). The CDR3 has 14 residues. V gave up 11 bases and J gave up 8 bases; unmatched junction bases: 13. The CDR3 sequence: CAGTSQGAKDEQFF. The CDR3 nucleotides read TGTGCCGGCACCTCACAGGGGGCGAAGGATGAGCAGTTCTTC.

CDR3 bases: TGCAGTGCTACGTCCGGGGGGGCACCTCTTCATTATGGCTACACCTTC. It specifies CSATSGGAPLHYGYTF. The chain recombines TRBV20-1 with TRBJ1-2, with D possibly matching TRBD1 (6 bases). CDR1 and CDR2 (germline): DFQATT, SNEGSKA (reference sequence). V lost 4 bases and J lost 5, with 23 bases in between. The CDR3 sequence is 16 residues long.

The CDR3 DNA reads TGTGCCACTACTAGCGGGGGCAACACAGATACGCAGTATTTT. As protein: CATTSGGNTDTQYF. J is TRBJ2-3 and V is TRBV24-1; 11 nucleotides line up with TRBD2. This CDR3 comprises 14 residues. Trimming took 10 bases from V and 2 from J; bases not matched to a gene: 4. Germline values: CDR1 KGHDR, CDR2 SFDVKD.

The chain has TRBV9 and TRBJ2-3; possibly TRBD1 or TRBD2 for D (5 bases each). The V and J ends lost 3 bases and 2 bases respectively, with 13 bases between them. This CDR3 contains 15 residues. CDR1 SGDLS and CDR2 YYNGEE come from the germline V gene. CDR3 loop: CASSAGTGLTDTQYF. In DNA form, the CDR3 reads TGTGCCAGCAGCGCCGGCACGGGGCTCACAGATACGCAGTATTTT.

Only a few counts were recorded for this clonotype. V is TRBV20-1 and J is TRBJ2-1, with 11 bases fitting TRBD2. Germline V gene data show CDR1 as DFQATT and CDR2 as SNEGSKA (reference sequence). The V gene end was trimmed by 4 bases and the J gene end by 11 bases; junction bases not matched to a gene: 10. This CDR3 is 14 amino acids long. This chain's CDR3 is CSATTSGRVDKQFF. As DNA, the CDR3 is TGCAGTGCTACTACTAGCGGGAGAGTGGATAAGCAGTTCTTC.

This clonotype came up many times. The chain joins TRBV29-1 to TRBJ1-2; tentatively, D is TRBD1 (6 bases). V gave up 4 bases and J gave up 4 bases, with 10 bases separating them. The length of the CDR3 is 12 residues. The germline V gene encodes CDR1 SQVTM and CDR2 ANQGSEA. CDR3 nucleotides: TGCAGCGTTGGAGAGGGGGGCTATGGCTACACCTTC. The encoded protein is CSVGEGGYGYTF.

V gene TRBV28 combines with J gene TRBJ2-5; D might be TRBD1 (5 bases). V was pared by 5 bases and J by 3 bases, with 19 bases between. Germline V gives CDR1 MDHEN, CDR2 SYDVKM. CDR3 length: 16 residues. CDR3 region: CASSHPGMDNKETQYF. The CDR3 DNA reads TGTGCCAGCAGTCACCCAGGGATGGATAACAAAGAGACCCAGTACTTC.

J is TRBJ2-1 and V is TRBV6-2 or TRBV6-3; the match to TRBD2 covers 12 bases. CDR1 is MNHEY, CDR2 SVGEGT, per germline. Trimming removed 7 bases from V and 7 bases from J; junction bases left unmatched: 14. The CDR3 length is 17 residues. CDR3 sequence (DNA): TGTGCCAGCACCGAAAGCCCTCTAGCGGGGGGGTCTAATGAGCAGTTCTTC. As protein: CASTESPLAGGSNEQFF.

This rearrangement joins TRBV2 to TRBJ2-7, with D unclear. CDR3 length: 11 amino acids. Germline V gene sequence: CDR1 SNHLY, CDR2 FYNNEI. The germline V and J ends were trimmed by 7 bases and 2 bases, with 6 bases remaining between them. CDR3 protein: CASIITYEQYF. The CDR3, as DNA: TGTGCCAGCATCATAACCTACGAGCAGTACTTC. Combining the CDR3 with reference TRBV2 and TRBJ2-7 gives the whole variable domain EPEVTQTPSHQVTQMGQEVILRCVPISNHLYFYWYRQILGQKVEFLVSFYNNEISEKSEIFDDQFSVERPDGSNFTLKIRSTKLEDSAMYFCASIITYEQYFGPGTRLTVT.

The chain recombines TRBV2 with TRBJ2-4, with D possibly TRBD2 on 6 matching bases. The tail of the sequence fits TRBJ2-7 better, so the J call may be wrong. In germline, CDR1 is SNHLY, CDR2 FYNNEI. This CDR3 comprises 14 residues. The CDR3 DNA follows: TGTGCCAGCAGTGAAGCGCGGGGAGATTACGAGCAGTACTTC. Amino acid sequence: CASSEARGDYEQYF.

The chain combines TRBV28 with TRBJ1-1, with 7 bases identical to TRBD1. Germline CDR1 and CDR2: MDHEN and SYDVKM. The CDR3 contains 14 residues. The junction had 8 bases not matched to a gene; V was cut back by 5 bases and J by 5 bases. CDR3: CASSEGARVTEAFF. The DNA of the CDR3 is TGTGCCAGCAGTGAGGGGGCGCGGGTTACTGAAGCTTTCTTT.

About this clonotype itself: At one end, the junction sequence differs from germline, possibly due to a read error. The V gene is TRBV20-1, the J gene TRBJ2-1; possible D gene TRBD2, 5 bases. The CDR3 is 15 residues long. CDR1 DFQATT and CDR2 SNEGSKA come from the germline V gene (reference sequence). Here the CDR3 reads CSARGLGGSYNEQFF. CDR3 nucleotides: TGCAGCGCTAGAGGACTCGGCGGGTCCTACAATGAGCAGTTCTTC.

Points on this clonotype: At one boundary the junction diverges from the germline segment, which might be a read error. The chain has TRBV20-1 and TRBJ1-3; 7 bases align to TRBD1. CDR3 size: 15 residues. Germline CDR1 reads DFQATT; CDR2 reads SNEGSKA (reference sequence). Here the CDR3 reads CSASAGGQTGNTTYF. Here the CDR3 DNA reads TGCAGTGCTAGTGCGGGGGGACAGACTGGAAACACCACATATTTT.

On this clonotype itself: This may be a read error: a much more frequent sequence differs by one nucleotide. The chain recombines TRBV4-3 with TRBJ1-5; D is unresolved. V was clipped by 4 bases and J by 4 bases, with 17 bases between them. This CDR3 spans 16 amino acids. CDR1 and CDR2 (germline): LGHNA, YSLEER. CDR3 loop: CASSPSCPSGNQPQHF. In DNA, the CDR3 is TGCGCCAGCAGCCCCAGCTGCCCGAGCGGAAATCAGCCCCAGCATTTT.

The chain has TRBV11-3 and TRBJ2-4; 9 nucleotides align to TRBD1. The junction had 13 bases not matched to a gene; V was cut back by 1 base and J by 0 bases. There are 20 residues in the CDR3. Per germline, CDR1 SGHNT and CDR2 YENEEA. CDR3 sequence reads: CASSLAVQDRGELAKNIQYF. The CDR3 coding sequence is TGTGCCAGCAGCTTAGCGGTCCAGGACAGGGGAGAATTAGCCAAAAACATTCAGTACTTC.

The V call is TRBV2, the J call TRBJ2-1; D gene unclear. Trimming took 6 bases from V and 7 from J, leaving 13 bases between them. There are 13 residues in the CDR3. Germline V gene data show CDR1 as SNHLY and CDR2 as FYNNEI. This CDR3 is CASRGRVNNEQFF. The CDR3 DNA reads TGTGCCAGCAGGGGTAGGGTTAATAATGAGCAGTTCTTC.

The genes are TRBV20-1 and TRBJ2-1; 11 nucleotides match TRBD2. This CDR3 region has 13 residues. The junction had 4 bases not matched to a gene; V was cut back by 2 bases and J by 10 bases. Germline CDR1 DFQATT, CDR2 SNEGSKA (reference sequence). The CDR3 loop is CSARTGTSGEQFF. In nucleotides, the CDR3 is TGCAGTGCTAGAACCGGGACTAGCGGAGAGCAGTTCTTC.

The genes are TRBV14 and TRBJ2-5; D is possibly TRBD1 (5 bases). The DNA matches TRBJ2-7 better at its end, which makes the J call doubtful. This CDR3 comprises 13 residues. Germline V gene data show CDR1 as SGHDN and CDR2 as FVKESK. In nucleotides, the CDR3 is TGTGCCAGCAGCCAAGTTAAGCAGGGCGAGCAGTACTTC. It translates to CASSQVKQGEQYF.

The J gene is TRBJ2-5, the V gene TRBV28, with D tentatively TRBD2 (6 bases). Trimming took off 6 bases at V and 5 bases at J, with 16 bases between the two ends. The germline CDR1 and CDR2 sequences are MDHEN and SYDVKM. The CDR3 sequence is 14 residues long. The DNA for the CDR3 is TGTGCCAGCAGGTCCGGGGGAGGAAGGGAGACCCAGTACTTC. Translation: CASRSGGGRETQYF.

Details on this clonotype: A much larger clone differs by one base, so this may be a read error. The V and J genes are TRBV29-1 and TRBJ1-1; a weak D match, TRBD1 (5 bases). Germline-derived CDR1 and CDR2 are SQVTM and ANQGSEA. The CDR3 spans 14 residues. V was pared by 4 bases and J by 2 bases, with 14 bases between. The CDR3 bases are TGCAGCGTTGCGAGACAGAGACCCAACACTGAAGCTTTCTTT. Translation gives CSVARQRPNTEAFF.

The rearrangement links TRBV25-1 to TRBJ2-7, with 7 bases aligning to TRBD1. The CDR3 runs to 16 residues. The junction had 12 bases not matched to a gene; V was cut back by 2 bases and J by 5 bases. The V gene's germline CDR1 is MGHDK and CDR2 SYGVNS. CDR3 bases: TGTGCCAGCAGTGAAGGGGGCAGGGGGATAGAAGACGAGCAGTACTTC. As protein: CASSEGGRGIEDEQYF.

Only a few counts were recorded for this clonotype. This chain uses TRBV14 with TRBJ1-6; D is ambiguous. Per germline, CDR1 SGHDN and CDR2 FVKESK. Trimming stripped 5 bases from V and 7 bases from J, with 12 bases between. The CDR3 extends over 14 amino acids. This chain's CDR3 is CASSWQDPNSPLHF. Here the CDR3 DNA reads TGTGCCAGCAGCTGGCAGGACCCCAATTCACCCCTCCACTTT.

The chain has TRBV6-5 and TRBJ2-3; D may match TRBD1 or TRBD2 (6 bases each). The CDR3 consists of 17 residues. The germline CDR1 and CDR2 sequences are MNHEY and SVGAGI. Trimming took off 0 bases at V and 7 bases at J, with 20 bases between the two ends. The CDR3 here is CASSYSGDREGGYTQYF. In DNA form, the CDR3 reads TGTGCCAGCAGTTACTCGGGGGACCGCGAGGGGGGATATACGCAGTATTTT.

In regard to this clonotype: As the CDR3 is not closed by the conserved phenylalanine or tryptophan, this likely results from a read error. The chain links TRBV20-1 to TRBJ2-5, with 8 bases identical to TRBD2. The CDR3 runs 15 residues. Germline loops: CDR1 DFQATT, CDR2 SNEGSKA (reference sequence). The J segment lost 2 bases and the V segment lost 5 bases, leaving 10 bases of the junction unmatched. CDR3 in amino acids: CSAPRAGGPQETQYS. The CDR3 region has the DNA TGCAGTGCTCCACGCGCGGGGGGCCCACAAGAGACCCAGTACTCC.

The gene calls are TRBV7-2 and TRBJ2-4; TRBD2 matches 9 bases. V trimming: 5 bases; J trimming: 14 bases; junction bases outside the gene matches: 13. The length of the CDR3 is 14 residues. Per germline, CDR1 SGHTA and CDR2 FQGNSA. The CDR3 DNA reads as TGTGCCAGCAGCCCCCAAATAGCGGGAGAAAAGAAGTACTTC. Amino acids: CASSPQIAGEKKYF.

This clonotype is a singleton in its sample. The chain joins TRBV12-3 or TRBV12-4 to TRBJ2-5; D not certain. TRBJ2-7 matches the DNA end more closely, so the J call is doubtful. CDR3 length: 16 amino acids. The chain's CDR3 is CASRSLGTTGRTEQYF. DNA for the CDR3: TGTGCCAGCAGGTCCCTGGGTACGACGGGTAGGACCGAGCAGTACTTC.

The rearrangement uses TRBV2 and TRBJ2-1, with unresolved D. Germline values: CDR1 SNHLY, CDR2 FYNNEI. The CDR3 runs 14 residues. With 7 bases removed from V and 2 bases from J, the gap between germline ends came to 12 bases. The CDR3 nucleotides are TGTGCCAGCAAGAGCTCCGAAGCCTACAATGAGCAGTTCTTC. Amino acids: CASKSSEAYNEQFF.

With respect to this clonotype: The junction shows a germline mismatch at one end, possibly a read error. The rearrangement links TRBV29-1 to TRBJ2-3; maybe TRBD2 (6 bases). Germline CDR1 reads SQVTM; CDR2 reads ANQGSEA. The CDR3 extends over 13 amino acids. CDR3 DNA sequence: TGCAGCGCAGGGAGTAGCGGCACAGATGCGCAGTATTTT. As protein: CSAGSSGTDAQYF.

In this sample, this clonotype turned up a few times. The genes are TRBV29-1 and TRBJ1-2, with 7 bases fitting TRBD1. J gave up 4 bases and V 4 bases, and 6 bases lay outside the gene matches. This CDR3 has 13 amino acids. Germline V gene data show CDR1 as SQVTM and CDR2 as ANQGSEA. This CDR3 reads CSVVEGQLYGYTF. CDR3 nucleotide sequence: TGCAGCGTTGTGGAGGGACAGCTCTATGGCTACACCTTC.

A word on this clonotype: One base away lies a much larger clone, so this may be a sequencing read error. The CDR3 protein is CASWGEFSNQPQHF. The CDR3 nucleotides are TGTGCCAGCTGGGGGGAATTCAGCAATCAGCCCCAGCATTTT. J is TRBJ1-5 and V is TRBV12-3 or TRBV12-4; possibly TRBD1 for D (5 bases). The CDR3 totals 14 residues. With 8 bases removed from V and 1 base from J, the gap between germline ends came to 12 bases.